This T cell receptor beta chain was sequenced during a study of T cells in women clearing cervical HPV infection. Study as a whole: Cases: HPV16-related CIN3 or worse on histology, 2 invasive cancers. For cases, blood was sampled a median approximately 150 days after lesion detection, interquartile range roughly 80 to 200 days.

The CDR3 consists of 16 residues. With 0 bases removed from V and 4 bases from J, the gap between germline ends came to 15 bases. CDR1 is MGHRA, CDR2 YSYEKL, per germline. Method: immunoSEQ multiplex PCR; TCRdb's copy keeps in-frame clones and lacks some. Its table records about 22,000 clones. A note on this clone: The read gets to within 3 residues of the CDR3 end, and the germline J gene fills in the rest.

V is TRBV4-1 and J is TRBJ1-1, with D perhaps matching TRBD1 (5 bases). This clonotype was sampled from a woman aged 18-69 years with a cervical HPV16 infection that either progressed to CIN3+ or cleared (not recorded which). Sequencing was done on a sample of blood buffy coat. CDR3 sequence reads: CASSQDRGQGGTEAFF. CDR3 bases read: TGCGCCAGCAGCCAAGATCGAGGCCAGGGTGGCACTGAA.